This T cell receptor (beta chain) was profiled in a study of vaccination effects on CD4 cells after COVID-19. Study-level background: Vaccination of participants consisted of two doses of either the BNT162b2 or mRNA-1273 vaccine.

Overall study results and limits: In the late period after vaccination, infection- and vaccine-induced clones contracted markedly.

Antigen-specific CD4+ T cells were first expanded with viral peptide pools by the ViraFEST assay and only then sequenced. Having been cultured for less than 12 days, the cells underwent CD4+ T cell isolation. The person acquired a PCR-confirmed SARS-CoV-2 infection between March and December 2020. Each culture well received a few million PBMC. These cells were then cultured in IMDM with approximately 10 IU/ml IL-2 and 10 ug/ml peptides. The authors exchanged half the medium for IL-2 medium on days 3 and 7. For this clone: Its antigen is unknown.

TCRdb keeps only in-frame clones here, not all; method: immunoSEQ multiplex PCR. The data contain about 37,000 clones, approximately 70% of them singletons. This CDR3 has 13 amino acids. The ends lost 8 bases at V and 2 bases at J; junction bases unmatched: 1. This chain connects TRBV12-3 or TRBV12-4 to TRBJ1-3, with 9 bases identical to TRBD1. The receptor comes from a human donor who had a prior SARS-CoV-2 infection. This sample comprised CD4+ T cells from PBMCs cultured with a peptide pool, obtained before COVID-19 vaccination. CDR3 residues: CASGDRAGNTIYF. The CDR3 bases are TGTGCCAGCGGGGACAGGGCTGGAAACACCATATATTTT.